The next 5 T cell receptor beta chains were all read from a single sample in a study of radiation and T cells in renal cell carcinoma. The data were produced by immunoSEQ multiplex PCR, yet TCRdb's version contains in-frame clones alone and is incomplete. Here the sample spans about 150,000 clones, 87% being singletons. Time point reported: blood 2 weeks post-SBRT. Treatment denoted: 15 Gy SBRT to primary tumor, nephrectomy 4 weeks later. The starting material was blood, obtained from a patient whose treatment included radiotherapy and nephrectomy. These receptors originate from a woman between 45 and 60 years old with renal cell carcinoma.

This sequence joins TRBV6-5 and TRBJ2-7; 8 bases agree with TRBD1. Germline V lookup: CDR1 MNHEY, CDR2 SVGAGI. The CDR3 runs 14 residues. J lost 6 bases, V lost 5 bases, and 9 bases had no gene match. The CDR3 DNA reads TGTGCCAGCAGTACCCGCCAGGGGGCCGGCGAGCAGTACTTC. Translated: CASSTRQGAGEQYF.

The chain couples TRBV2 to TRBJ1-5, with D perhaps matching TRBD1 (6 bases). Per the germline V gene, CDR1 is SNHLY and CDR2 is FYNNEI. V was cut by 3 bases and J by 3 bases, with 12 bases left in between. The CDR3 loop spans 15 amino acids. This chain's CDR3 is CASSDGQTNNQPQHF. In nucleotides, the CDR3 is TGTGCCAGCAGTGATGGACAGACAAACAATCAGCCCCAGCATTTT.

The rearrangement joins TRBV5-1 to TRBJ1-1; D unclear. V was pared by 0 bases and J by 5 bases, with 11 bases between. There are 14 residues in the CDR3. Germline CDR1 and CDR2: SGHRS and YFSETQ. The CDR3 protein is CASSLGWGGTEAFF. DNA for the CDR3: TGCGCCAGCAGCTTGGGGTGGGGAGGTACTGAAGCTTTCTTT.

This rearrangement joins TRBV28 to TRBJ1-2, with D maybe TRBD1 (6 bases). The CDR3 spans 12 residues. The germline V gene has CDR1 MDHEN and CDR2 SYDVKM. V dropped 6 bases and J dropped 4 bases, with 9 bases sitting between them. The CDR3 spells CASRQGSYGYTF. In DNA form, the CDR3 reads TGTGCCAGCAGGCAGGGGAGCTATGGCTACACCTTC.

The rearrangement uses TRBV18 and TRBJ1-1; D remains ambiguous. The V gene lost 6 bases and the J gene lost 2 bases, with 13 bases spanning the gap. Germline values: CDR1 KGHSH, CDR2 LQKENI. This CDR3 is 14 amino acids long. The CDR3 sequence is CASSLWAGNTEAFF. CDR3 sequence (DNA): TGTGCCAGCTCCCTATGGGCTGGAAACACTGAAGCTTTCTTT.